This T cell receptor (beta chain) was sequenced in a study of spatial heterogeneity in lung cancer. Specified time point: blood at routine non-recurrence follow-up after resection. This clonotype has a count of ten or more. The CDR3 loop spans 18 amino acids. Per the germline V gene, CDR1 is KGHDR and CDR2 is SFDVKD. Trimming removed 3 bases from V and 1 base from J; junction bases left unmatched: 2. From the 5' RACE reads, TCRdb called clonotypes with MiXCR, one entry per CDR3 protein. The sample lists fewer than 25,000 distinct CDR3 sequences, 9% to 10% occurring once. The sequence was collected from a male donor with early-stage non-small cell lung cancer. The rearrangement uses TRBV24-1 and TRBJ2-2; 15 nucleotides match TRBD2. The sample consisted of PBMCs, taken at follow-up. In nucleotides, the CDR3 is TGTGCCACCAGTGATCCGGGACTAGCGGGGGGGAACACCGGGGAGCTGTTTTTT. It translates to CATSDPGLAGGNTGELFF.